This T cell receptor beta chain was profiled in a study of blood T cells in healthy people across ages (dated by TCRdb to about 2015). About the full investigation: Template switching captured roughly one uniquely barcoded TCR beta cDNA molecule per two T cells in model experiments. To track age-related changes in TCR beta repertoire diversity, the study relied on deep sequencing normalized with unique cDNA molecular identifiers. The donors were split into four age groups: young (average around 15 years), middle-aged (39), aged (62) and long-lived (roughly 86). To avoid experimental bias, donors of different ages were randomly spread across the sequencing lanes. Two additional independent replicas of 1 million unique cDNA reads from the same blood draw were analyzed for two donors (one aged 18 to 29 and one aged 80 or older). On the study overall, not on this receptor specifically: Observed TCR beta diversity correlated strongly with the percentage of naive T cells measured by flow cytometry. Estimates of total diversity based on one million sequenced T cells were regarded as lower bounds and as underestimates. The CMV infection status of donors was not known, potentially confounding age-related changes in expanded clonotypes. The long-lived group showed more naive CD4+ T cells, fewer expanded clones and increased TCR diversity than the aged group, suggesting age selection. As age increased, observed TCR beta diversity per million T cells dropped in a roughly linear way, and a significant reduction was already evident by age about 40. Because profiling used bulk unsorted PBMCs, naive and antigen-experienced compartments could not be compared conclusively.

Donors were roughly 40 systemically healthy Caucasian individuals from Russia aged roughly 6 to 90 years. Each donor gave approximately 9.4 milliliters of peripheral blood, drawn into EDTA-treated Vacutainer tubes. Ficoll-Paque density-gradient centrifugation was used to isolate PBMCs, with at least 6.5 million per sample. Total RNA was extracted from PBMCs with Trizol reagent, with at least 6 micrograms obtained per sample. Naive CD45RAhigh/CD27high T cell percentages were measured by flow cytometry on a PBMC aliquot from every donor. From a lookup of the germline V gene, CDR1 and CDR2 are SQVTM and ANQGSEA. The CDR3 goes from the cysteine to the phenylalanine over 15 residues. Only the CDR3 DNA is retained, 45 bases long and in frame from the first base. V gives up 6 bases and J gives up 5 bases, and the segment between their germline ends measures 22 bases. The library was prepared using 5' RACE. The sequencing machine was an Illumina HiSeq 2500. A second roughly 6 to 11 cycle PCR used a sample-barcoded 5' primer and a J-beta primer mix. A template-switch 5' adaptor carrying 12 random nucleotides introduced a unique molecular identifier onto each TCR beta cDNA molecule. Each sample yielded at least 2.5 million CDR3-containing paired-end reads. First-strand cDNA synthesis was performed from all RNA using the Mint cDNA synthesis kit, with priming by a TRBC-specific oligonucleotide. Following uracil-DNA glycosylase treatment, all cDNA underwent a first 18-cycle PCR with the universal primers M1SS and BC2_uni_R. The published analysis was carried out like this. For normalization, 1 million high-quality reads were randomly selected from each sample, with every read carrying a distinct molecular identifier. Reads sharing molecular identifiers were discarded rather than binned into consensus sequences. MiTCR, with a Q25 quality threshold and the strictest error-elimination algorithm, was used for CDR3 identification, clonotype clustering and error correction. A nonparametric unseen species model with Euler transformation was used to estimate a lower bound on total TCR beta diversity. TCRdb passed the public sequencing reads through fastp at Q25 and MiXCR, retaining productive beta sequences. Merged by CDR3 protein, the rows form single entries marked with the most common genes and DNA. What appears here as the V and J calls and clone size reflects TCRdb's work, not the paper's. This sample comprises 850,000 to 1,100,000 distinct CDR3 sequences, more than 30% of them detected only once. The ten largest clonotypes hold roughly 14% of the sample.

This clonotype was detected only a few times. Its antigen specificity is not known. Base-call qualities are not available, and no considerably larger clone is one nucleotide away. The sequence links TRBV29-1 to TRBJ1-2, with the D gene too uncertain to name. Material: blood. The source of this sequence is a young man in good health. The CDR3 reads CSVPTVGIRGYGYTF. The nucleotide sequence is TGCAGCGTCCCCACTGTCGGCATAAGAGGTTATGGCTACACCTTC. With the portions outside the CDR3 filled from the reference TRBV29-1 and TRBJ1-2 genes, the complete variable region becomes SAVISQKPSRDICQRGTSLTIQCQVDSQVTMMFWYRQQPGQSLTLIATANQGSEATYESGFVIDKFPISRPNLTFSTLTVSNMSPEDSSIYLCSVPTVGIRGYGYTFGSGTRLTVV.